A single sample is the source of the 14 T cell receptor beta chains below, sequenced in a study of T-cell reconstitution after alpha-beta-depleted transplantation in children. It was with unique molecular identifiers that the TCRbeta library was prepared. TCRdb itself ran the PCR reads through MiXCR, one entry per CDR3 protein. The sample holds 450,000 to 600,000 distinct CDR3 sequences, roughly a tenth seen once. The sequencing here drew on PBMCs, taken before TCRalphabeta/CD19-depleted stem cell transplant. All receptors come from a child aged 2 to 10 with inherited bone marrow failure, due to receive a stem cell transplant.

This clonotype was seen repeatedly, ten times or more. V usage is TRBV27 and J usage is TRBJ2-7; D possibly corresponds to TRBD1 (6 bases). Trimming took 6 bases from V and 3 from J, leaving 12 bases between them. CDR3 length: 13 amino acids. The V gene's germline CDR1 is MNHEY and CDR2 SMNVEV (reference sequence). CDR3 DNA: TGTGCCAGCAGACCGGGACAAGACTACGAGCAGTACTTC. This gives the protein CASRPGQDYEQYF.

In this sample, this clonotype turned up many times. V is TRBV7-2 and J is TRBJ2-5; 7 bases align to TRBD2. This CDR3 region has 16 residues. V lost 2 bases to trimming and J lost 4 bases; unmatched junction nucleotides: 10. Germline CDR1 SGHTA, CDR2 FQGNSA. The CDR3 sequence is CASSLLVAGVTETQYF. In DNA, the CDR3 is TGTGCCAGCAGCTTACTGGTTGCGGGAGTGACAGAGACCCAGTACTTC. The whole variable domain, remainder taken from reference TRBV7-2 and TRBJ2-5, is GAGVSQSPSNKVTEKGKDVELRCDPISGHTALYWYRQSLGQGLEFLIYFQGNSAPDKSGLPSDRFSAERTGGSVSTLTIQRTQQEDSAVYLCASSLLVAGVTETQYFGPGTRLLVL.

This clonotype was found many times. The V gene is TRBV14, the J gene TRBJ1-2; TRBD1 might be the D (5 bases). The CDR3 totals 13 residues. CDR1 SGHDN and CDR2 FVKESK come from the germline V gene. Trimming shortened V by 4 bases and J by 8 bases, and 14 bases separated the two germline ends. The chain's CDR3 is CASSPFAGQGYTF. Here the CDR3 DNA reads TGTGCCAGCAGCCCCTTTGCAGGGCAAGGCTACACCTTC.

There are many counts of this clonotype. The chain recombines TRBV7-9 with TRBJ2-5, with a weak D call TRBD2 (6 bases). There are 15 residues in the CDR3. The V end lost 1 base, the J end lost 1 base, and 10 bases lay between the germline ends. Germline-derived CDR1 and CDR2 are SEHNR and FQNEAQ (reference sequence). The CDR3 here is CASSLGGMGQETQYF. The CDR3 DNA follows: TGTGCCAGCAGCTTAGGCGGGATGGGCCAAGAGACCCAGTACTTC.

This clonotype was seen many times. The chain carries TRBV4-3 and TRBJ2-1, with 7 bases aligning to TRBD2. Unmatched junction bases numbered 7, after V lost 4 bases and J lost 4 bases. CDR1 is LGHNA and CDR2 is YSLEER in the germline V gene. This CDR3 has 15 amino acids. This CDR3 is CASSRGRAGYNEQFF. Here the CDR3 DNA reads TGCGCCAGCAGCCGAGGGAGGGCCGGGTACAATGAGCAGTTCTTC.

This clonotype was recorded at least ten times. This chain links TRBV27 with TRBJ1-1; 12 bases fit TRBD1. V lost 1 base to trimming and J lost 3 bases; unmatched junction nucleotides: 3. CDR1 is MNHEY and CDR2 is SMNVEV in the germline V gene (reference sequence). This CDR3 is built from 16 residues. Here the CDR3 reads CASSLYGTGGYTEAFF. The CDR3 region has the DNA TGTGCCAGCAGTTTATACGGGACAGGGGGCTACACTGAAGCTTTCTTT.

V gene TRBV18 combines with J gene TRBJ2-2; TRBD1 is a possible D gene (6 bases). Trimming took 5 bases from V and 6 from J, leaving 13 bases between them. The CDR3 length is 14 residues. Germline V gene data show CDR1 as KGHSH and CDR2 as LQKENI. CDR3 amino acids: CASSEQGAAGELFF. In DNA, the CDR3 is TGTGCCAGCTCAGAACAGGGTGCGGCCGGGGAGCTGTTTTTT. The full variable domain, completed using reference TRBV18 and TRBJ2-2, is NAGVMQNPRHLVRRRGQEARLRCSPMKGHSHVYWYRQLPEEGLKFMVYLQKENIIDESGMPKERFSAEFPKEGPSILRIQQVVRGDSAAYFCASSEQGAAGELFFGEGSRLTVL.

At least ten counts were recorded for this clonotype. The chain joins TRBV6-2 or TRBV6-3 to TRBJ2-7; 7 nucleotides line up with TRBD2. This CDR3 is built from 16 residues. Germline CDR1 reads MNHEY; CDR2 reads SVGEGT. V lost 2 bases, J lost 3 bases, and 10 bases stayed unmatched. The DNA of the CDR3 is TGTGCCAGCAGTTACCCTACCGGGACTATCGACTACGAGCAGTACTTC. It codes for CASSYPTGTIDYEQYF.

This clonotype was seen a handful of times. V gene TRBV27 combines with J gene TRBJ2-7, with D unclear. The germline V gene encodes CDR1 MNHEY and CDR2 SMNVEV (reference sequence). The V end lost 3 bases, the J end lost 6 bases, and 6 bases lay between the germline ends. The CDR3 is made up of 11 amino acids. The CDR3 spells CASSFLTEQYF. CDR3 DNA sequence: TGTGCCAGCAGTTTTCTCACCGAGCAGTACTTC.

This clonotype was found many times. An end of the junction does not agree with germline; a read error may underlie this. V gene TRBV10-3 combines with J gene TRBJ2-2; D ambiguous. The germline V gene has CDR1 ENHRY and CDR2 SYGVKD. The CDR3 contains 13 residues. The CDR3 spells CSISPANTGELFF. In nucleotides, the CDR3 is TGTTCCATCAGTCCAGCTAACACCGGGGAGCTGTTTTTT.

This chain connects TRBV7-2 to TRBJ2-1; D is uncertain. Germline V gene lookup returns CDR1 SGHTA and CDR2 FQGNSA. This CDR3 has 13 residues. Trimming removed 5 bases at V and 3 bases at J, with 8 bases between. The CDR3 region is CASSSMIYNEQFF. The CDR3 DNA is TGTGCCAGCAGCAGCATGATCTACAATGAGCAGTTCTTC.

This clonotype was seen at least ten times. The V gene is TRBV28, the J gene TRBJ2-1; 9 positions match TRBD1. Germline CDR1 reads MDHEN; CDR2 reads SYDVKM. V lost 7 bases to trimming and J lost 6 bases; unmatched junction nucleotides: 13. The CDR3 spans 16 residues. The CDR3 DNA is TGTGCCAGCACCCTCTTCGGTGGGACAGGGCGCAATGAGCAGTTCTTC. It specifies CASTLFGGTGRNEQFF.

V is TRBV27 and J is TRBJ2-1, with TRBD2 identical over 7 bases. Germline V lookup: CDR1 MNHEY, CDR2 SMNVEV (reference sequence). After removal of 7 bases from V and 1 base from J, the junction contained 7 bases not matched to a gene. The CDR3 consists of 15 residues. As DNA, the CDR3 is TGTGCCAGCACGGAAGCGGGAATATCCTACAATGAGCAGTTCTTC. Its translation is CASTEAGISYNEQFF.

This chain uses TRBV4-3 with TRBJ2-7, with 10 bases fitting TRBD2. The CDR3 loop spans 18 amino acids. V shed 0 bases, J shed 4 bases, and the junction held 12 bases outside the gene matches. Germline assignment: CDR1 LGHNA and CDR2 YSLEER. CDR3 protein: CASSQDSLAGELIYEQYF. The CDR3 nucleotides are TGCGCCAGCAGCCAAGATTCCCTAGCGGGGGAACTGATATACGAGCAGTACTTC.